These T cell receptor beta chains were read from a single sample in a study of T cells after yellow fever vaccination. TCRdb redid the calling of the 5' RACE reads with MiXCR, one entry per CDR3 protein. The sample includes some 350,000 distinct CDR3 sequences, roughly 4.3% of them seen just once. Sequencing used PBMCs, obtained 5 days after the yellow fever booster vaccination. These receptors were collected from a man younger than 35 who received the YFV17D yellow fever vaccine. The CDR3 runs from the conserved cysteine through the conserved F or W. A D gene is named only where the DNA matches it firmly. A clone size is listed for some rows: how often the clone was seen (once, few, many), or a class if it is expanded.

>NA|TRBJ1-5|TRBV7-9|few
CASSHPPEEGLNQPQHF
TGTGCCAGCAGCCATCCCCCGGAGGAAGGGTTGAATCAGCCCCAGCATTTT
>NA|TRBJ1-1|TRBV4-3|few
CASSQDLGRVNTEAFF
TGCGCCAGCAGCCAAGATCTTGGCAGGGTGAACACTGAAGCTTTCTTT
>TRBD2|TRBJ2-2|TRBV5-1|few
CASSLAGLADTGELFF
TGCGCCAGCAGCTTGGCCGGCCTAGCGGACACCGGGGAGCTGTTTTTT
>NA|TRBJ2-2|TRBV28|many
CASSFGLSMGTGELFF
TGTGCCAGCAGTTTTGGACTCTCAATGGGGACCGGGGAGCTGTTTTTT
>TRBD2|TRBJ2-1|TRBV5-1|many
CASSLVSGSSYNEQFF
TGCGCCAGCAGCTTGGTTAGCGGGTCCTCCTACAATGAGCAGTTCTTC
>TRBD1|TRBJ2-1|TRBV20-1|many
CSAMDRTYNEQFF
TGCAGTGCTATGGACAGGACCTACAATGAGCAGTTCTTC
>TRBD2|TRBJ2-3|TRBV4-1|few
CASSQYLAGLEDTQYF
TGCGCCAGCAGCCAATACCTAGCGGGGTTAGAGGATACGCAGTATTTT
>TRBD1|TRBJ1-2|TRBV7-2|NA
CASSLGGTGPGGYTF
TGTGCCAGCAGCTTAGGAGGGACAGGGCCTGGAGGCTACACCTTC
>NA|TRBJ1-1|TRBV5-4|few
CASSLDTREAFF
TGTGCCAGCAGCTTGGATACCAGAGAAGCTTTCTTT
>NA|TRBJ1-1|TRBV12-2|many
CASRLEGIRTGSGRMNTEAFF
TGTGCAAGTCGCTTAGAGGGAATCCGGACGGGGTCAGGGAGGATGAACACTGAAGCTTTCTTT
>TRBD2|TRBJ2-3|TRBV5-6|NA
CASSFWSGGSYF
TGTGCCAGCAGCTTCTGGAGCGGGGGTTCGTATTTT
>TRBD1|TRBJ2-5|TRBV6-4|many
CASSDRRGNRGTETQYF
TGTGCCAGCAGTGACCGACGCGGGAACAGGGGGACGGAGACCCAGTACTTC
>NA|TRBJ1-3|TRBV7-9|many
CASSLGGGNTIYF
TGTGCCAGCAGCTTAGGCGGCGGAAACACCATATATTTT